The 10 T cell receptor beta chains given below trace back to one sample, sequenced in a study of high-grade serous ovarian cancer treatment subgroups. The repertoire was sequenced with immunoSEQ multiplex PCR; TCRdb's copy has only in-frame clones and lacks some. Altogether several thousand clones are present, more than 85% being singletons, with the ten largest covering around 1.8%. The tumor samples were collected prior to definitive surgery or chemotherapy. Sequenced input: tumor tissue. These receptors were collected from a human donor with high-grade serous ovarian cancer.

The chain is built from TRBV19 and TRBJ2-4, with D perhaps being TRBD1 or TRBD2 (5 bases each). Per the germline V gene, CDR1 is LNHDA and CDR2 is SQIVND (reference sequence). V was cut by 4 bases and J by 2 bases, with 15 bases left in between. This CDR3 region has 16 residues. CDR3 residues: CASSTPFVGPKNIQYF. For the CDR3, the DNA is TGTGCCAGTAGTACCCCCTTCGTGGGACCCAAAAACATTCAGTACTTC.

With respect to this clone: One end of the junction varies from germline; a read error may be responsible. In the same sample, other DNA sequences code for this CDR3. This chain uses TRBV2 with TRBJ1-5, with TRBD1 matching over 8 bases. Germline V gene sequence: CDR1 SNHLY, CDR2 FYNNEI. There are 12 residues in the CDR3. The chain's CDR3 is CAIGQGNQPQHF. In nucleotides, the CDR3 is TGTGCCATCGGACAGGGCAATCAGCCTCAGCATTTT.

The chain joins TRBV7-2 to TRBJ1-1, with TRBD1 identical over 10 bases. Germline-derived CDR1 and CDR2 are SGHTA and FQGNSA. J was trimmed by 6 bases and V by 1 base; bases with no gene match: 11. The CDR3 loop spans 17 amino acids. CDR3 loop: CASSLEFAGTGVAEAFF. The CDR3 DNA reads as TGTGCCAGCAGCTTAGAATTTGCAGGGACAGGGGTAGCTGAAGCTTTCTTT.

The chain links TRBV2 to TRBJ2-5, with 8 bases lining up with TRBD2. The germline CDR1 and CDR2 sequences are SNHLY and FYNNEI. The CDR3 totals 12 residues. V dropped 7 bases and J dropped 7; count of bases not matched to a gene: 5. Here the CDR3 reads CASTSGSGTQYF. The CDR3 DNA follows: TGTGCCAGCACGAGCGGGAGCGGGACCCAGTACTTC.

The chain is built from TRBV19 and TRBJ1-5, with a tentative D call TRBD1 (5 bases). Germline V lookup: CDR1 LNHDA, CDR2 SQIVND (reference sequence). This CDR3 is built from 12 residues. V was clipped by 8 bases and J by 7 bases, with 12 bases between them. The CDR3 loop reads CASRDRGQPQHF. CDR3 bases: TGTGCCAGTCGGGACCGAGGCCAGCCCCAGCATTTT.

In nucleotides, the CDR3 is TGTGCCAGCAGTTCCATGGGACAGGGAGTTGATGGCTACACCTTC. Protein: CASSSMGQGVDGYTF. The chain has TRBV28 and TRBJ1-2, with 9 positions matching TRBD1. The CDR3 runs 15 residues. Trimming cost V 4 bases and J 6 bases; bases outside gene matches: 9. The germline V gene has CDR1 MDHEN and CDR2 SYDVKM.

The CDR3 loop reads CASSFQTGQETQYF. DNA for the CDR3: TGCGCCAGCAGCTTCCAGACAGGGCAAGAGACCCAGTACTTC. J is TRBJ2-5 and V is TRBV5-1, with 7 bases aligning to TRBD1. V was pared by 2 bases and J by 2 bases, with 3 bases of the junction left unmatched. Germline V gene data show CDR1 as SGHRS and CDR2 as YFSETQ. This CDR3 has 14 amino acids.

The chain employs TRBV5-3 and TRBJ1-2; D unclear. TRBV5-3 carries the ORF label, with uncertain function. The CDR3 length is 14 residues. Trimming removed 4 bases from V and 4 bases from J, with 14 bases in between. As DNA, the CDR3 is TGTGCCAGAAGCCGTTCAGTAGACGGCTATGGCTACACCTTC. Its protein product is CARSRSVDGYGYTF.

This clone appeared a few times. The V call is TRBV4-1, the J call TRBJ2-7; the D is unclear. This CDR3 comprises 14 residues. Per germline, CDR1 MGHRA and CDR2 YSYEKL. Trimming pared 6 bases from V and 0 bases from J, leaving 12 bases between. CDR3 in amino acids: CASRQRSLSYEQYF. The CDR3, as DNA: TGCGCCAGCAGGCAGAGGAGCCTCTCCTACGAGCAGTACTTC.

This clone has a single count. The chain links TRBV6-6 to TRBJ2-4; no clear D. This CDR3 is 15 amino acids long. V lost 5 bases and J 0 bases, leaving 11 bases between the germline ends. Looked up from germline, CDR1 is MNHNY and CDR2 is SVGAGI (reference sequence). The CDR3 sequence: CASSGIQLAKNIQYF. In DNA, the CDR3 is TGTGCCAGCAGTGGCATACAACTAGCCAAAAACATTCAGTACTTC.